This TCR beta chain was captured by sequencing in a study of blood T cell repertoires in COVID-19. V trimming: 4 bases; J trimming: 7 bases; junction bases outside the gene matches: 12. Per the germline V gene, CDR1 is MNHNY and CDR2 is SVGAGI (reference sequence). The CDR3 runs to 15 residues. In the original processing: It was from reference gene primer amplification that nucleated cell counts were estimated. Data came from immunoSEQ multiplex PCR; TCRdb stores just in-frame clones and leaves some out. Clonal size and the V and J genes are those of that table, whereas D and trimming came from the DNA. The table lists around 300,000 clones, around 88% of them singletons, with 1.6% in the top ten.

The material sequenced was peripheral blood. V is TRBV6-6 and J is TRBJ1-2; 7 nucleotides agree with TRBD1. The sequence was collected from a woman in her 30s with COVID-19, enrolled during active disease. The DNA for the CDR3 is TGTGCCAGCAGTTTAGGCCTAGACAGGGTGGGTGGCTACACCTTC. Its translation: CASSLGLDRVGGYTF.